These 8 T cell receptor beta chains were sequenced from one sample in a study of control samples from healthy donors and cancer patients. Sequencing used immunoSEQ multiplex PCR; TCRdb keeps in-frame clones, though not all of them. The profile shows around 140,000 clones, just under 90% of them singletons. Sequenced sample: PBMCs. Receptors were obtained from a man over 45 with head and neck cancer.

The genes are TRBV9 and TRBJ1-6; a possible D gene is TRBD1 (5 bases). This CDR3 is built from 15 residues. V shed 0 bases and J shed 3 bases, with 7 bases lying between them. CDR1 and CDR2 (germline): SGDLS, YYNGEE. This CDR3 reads CASSVGGGYNSPLHF. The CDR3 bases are TGTGCCAGCAGCGTAGGGGGGGGCTATAATTCACCCCTCCACTTT.

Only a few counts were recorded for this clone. CDR3 amino acids: CASSWTGGWTEAFF. The CDR3 DNA sequence: TGCGCCAGCAGCTGGACAGGGGGCTGGACTGAAGCTTTCTTT. J is TRBJ1-1 and V is TRBV5-1; 11 bases are shared with TRBD1. V trimming: 3 bases; J trimming: 5 bases; junction bases outside the gene matches: 3. The CDR3 is 14 residues long. Per germline, CDR1 SGHRS and CDR2 YFSETQ. The entire variable domain, with the rest obtained from reference TRBV5-1 and TRBJ1-1, is as follows: KAGVTQTPRYLIKTRGQQVTLSCSPISGHRSVSWYQQTPGQGLQFLFEYFSETQRNKGNFPGRFSGRQFSNSRSEMNVSTLELGDSALYLCASSWTGGWTEAFFGQGTRLTVV.

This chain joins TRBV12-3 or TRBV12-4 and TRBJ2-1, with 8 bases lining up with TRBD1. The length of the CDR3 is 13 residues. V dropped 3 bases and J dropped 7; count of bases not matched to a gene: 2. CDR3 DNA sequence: TGTGCCAGCAGTTTTCAGGGGGCGAATGAGCAGTTCTTC. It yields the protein CASSFQGANEQFF.

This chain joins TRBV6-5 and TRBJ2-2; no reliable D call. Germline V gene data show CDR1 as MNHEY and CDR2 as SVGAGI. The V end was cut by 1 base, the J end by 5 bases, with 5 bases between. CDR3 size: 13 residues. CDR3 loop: CASSYWGTGELFF. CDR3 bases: TGTGCCAGCAGTTACTGGGGAACCGGGGAGCTGTTTTTT.

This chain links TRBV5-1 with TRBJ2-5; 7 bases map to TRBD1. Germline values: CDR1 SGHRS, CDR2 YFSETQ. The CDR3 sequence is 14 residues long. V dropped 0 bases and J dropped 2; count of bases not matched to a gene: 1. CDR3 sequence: CASSLGDSQETQYF. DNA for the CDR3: TGCGCCAGCAGCTTGGGGGACAGTCAAGAGACCCAGTACTTC.

The CDR3 DNA reads as TGCGCCAGCAGCCACAACGGGCGGGCAGGGCTTCAAGAGACCCAGTACTTC. Encoded protein: CASSHNGRAGLQETQYF. This chain uses TRBV5-1 with TRBJ2-5; D possibly matches TRBD1 or TRBD2 (5 bases each). Trimming pared 4 bases from V and 2 bases from J, leaving 21 bases between. CDR3 length equals 17 residues. Germline CDR1 is SGHRS and CDR2 is YFSETQ.

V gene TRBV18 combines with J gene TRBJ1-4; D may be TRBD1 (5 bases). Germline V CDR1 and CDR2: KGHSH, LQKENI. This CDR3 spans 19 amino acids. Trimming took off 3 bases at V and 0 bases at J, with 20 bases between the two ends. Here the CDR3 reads CASSPIRGTSVPTNEKLFF. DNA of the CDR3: TGTGCCAGCTCACCGATACGAGGGACGTCGGTCCCAACTAATGAAAAACTGTTTTTT.

In DNA, the CDR3 is TGTGCCAGCTCCCATGGAGGCCAGGGGTACTCCGAGCAGTACTTC. Its translation is CASSHGGQGYSEQYF. J is TRBJ2-7 and V is TRBV7-2; TRBD1 is a possible D gene (6 bases). The germline gives CDR1 SGHTA, CDR2 FQGNSA. Trimming left V 8 bases short and J 6 bases short, with 23 bases between. The CDR3 has 15 amino acids.